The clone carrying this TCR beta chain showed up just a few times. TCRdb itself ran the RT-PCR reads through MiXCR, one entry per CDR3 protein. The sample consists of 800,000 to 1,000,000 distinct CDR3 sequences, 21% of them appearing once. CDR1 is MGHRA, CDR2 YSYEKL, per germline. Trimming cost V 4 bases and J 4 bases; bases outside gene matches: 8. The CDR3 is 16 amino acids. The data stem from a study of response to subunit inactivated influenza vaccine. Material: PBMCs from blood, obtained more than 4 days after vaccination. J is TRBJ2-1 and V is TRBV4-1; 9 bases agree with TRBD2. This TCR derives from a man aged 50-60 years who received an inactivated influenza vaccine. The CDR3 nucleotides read TGCGCCAGCAGCCGACTGGCGGGGGGGATGTACAATGAGCAGTTCTTC. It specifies CASSRLAGGMYNEQFF.